This is a list of T cell receptor beta chains from one sample in a study of regulatory T cells. This table comes from immunoSEQ multiplex PCR, and its TCRdb copy is limited to in-frame clones, with some not included. The table lists some 38,000 clones, about nine tenths of them singletons. Source material: conventional CD4+ T cells sorted from blood. The source of these receptors is a person aged 18 to 35 with CD3G deficiency. Each CDR3 is given with its conserved first and last residue. D genes are given only for firm matches. The size field is filled for only some rows; it gives once, few, many or a size class.

-	TRBV7-3	once	TRBJ2-2	CASSRIGGRIGELFF	TGTGCCAGCAGCCGCATCGGGGGAAGAATCGGGGAGCTGTTTTTT
TRBD2	TRBV6-1	-	TRBJ2-1	CASRSGGGDEQFF	TGTGCCAGCAGATCGGGGGGGGGCGATGAGCAGTTCTTC
-	TRBV10-3	-	TRBJ2-2	CAISTSGTGELFF	TGTGCCATCAGTACTTCAGGGACCGGGGAGCTGTTTTTT
TRBD2	TRBV7-9	-	TRBJ2-7	CASSPTAGGIYEQYF	TGTGCCAGCAGCCCCACAGCGGGAGGGATCTACGAGCAGTACTTC
-	TRBV7-2	-	TRBJ2-6	CASSLVSGANVLTF	TGTGCCAGCAGCTTAGTCTCTGGGGCCAACGTCCTGACTTTC
-	TRBV28	-	TRBJ2-2	CASRTGSSTGELFF	TGTGCCAGCAGAACAGGGTCAAGCACCGGGGAGCTGTTTTTT
-	TRBV19	-	TRBJ1-5	CASSMDGNQPQHF	TGTGCCAGTAGTATGGATGGGAACCAGCCCCAGCATTTT
TRBD2	TRBV7-9	-	TRBJ2-3	CASSLGLASTDTQYF	TGTGCCAGCAGCCTCGGACTAGCTAGCACAGATACGCAGTATTTT
-	TRBV28	-	TRBJ2-7	CASSTPGSPYEQYF	TGTGCCAGCAGTACTCCCGGGAGCCCCTACGAGCAGTACTTC
-	TRBV19	once	TRBJ2-2	CASSTQRTGELFF	TGTGCCAGTAGTACGCAGAGGACCGGGGAGCTGTTTTTT
-	TRBV5-1	-	TRBJ2-3	CASSSHSTDTQYF	TGCGCCAGCAGCTCGCACAGCACAGATACGCAGTATTTT
-	TRBV6-1	-	TRBJ2-6	CASSEAFKSSGANVLTF	TGTGCCAGCAGTGAAGCGTTTAAAAGCTCTGGGGCCAACGTCCTGACTTTC
TRBD2	TRBV28	-	TRBJ2-7	CASSTSGRGYEQYF	TGTGCCAGCAGTACTAGCGGGAGGGGGTACGAGCAGTACTTC
-	TRBV5-1	few	TRBJ2-2	CASSSGPDGELFF	TGCGCCAGCAGCTCGGGACCAGACGGGGAGCTGTTTTTT
TRBD1	TRBV7-8	-	TRBJ2-7	CASSRDRRAYEQYF	TGTGCCAGCAGCCGGGACAGGCGGGCCTACGAGCAGTACTTC
TRBD2	TRBV7-8	-	TRBJ2-7	CASSPLAGVSYEQYF	TGTGCCAGCAGCCCACTAGCGGGAGTTTCCTACGAGCAGTACTTC
TRBD1	TRBV6-1	-	TRBJ2-7	CASMGTGRSYEQYF	TGTGCCAGCATGGGGACAGGGCGATCCTACGAGCAGTACTTC
-	TRBV21-1	-	TRBJ1-6	CASSSPGTGYGSPLHF	TGTGCCAGCAGCAGTCCCGGGACAGGGTATGGTTCACCCCTCCACTTT
-	TRBV19	-	TRBJ2-5	CASSIGIQETQYF	TGTGCCAGTAGTATCGGGATCCAAGAGACCCAGTACTTC